The next 9 T cell receptor beta chains were all read from a single sample in a study of CD4 T cells in relation to SARS-CoV-2 and coronaviruses. Unexposed donor CD4+ T cells date from 2011-2018, before the COVID-19 pandemic. The protocol was immunoSEQ multiplex PCR, while the TCRdb copy is restricted to in-frame clones and leaves out a portion. The repertoire has 60,000 to 85,000 clones, approximately 95% of them found once; the top ten carry 0.23%. Sequenced: naive CD4+ T cells from PBMCs. The subset is: naive CD4+ T cells isolated by negative enrichment. Source of these receptors: a human donor in good health.

The rearrangement uses TRBV27 and TRBJ2-5; TRBD2 matches at 11 bases. Per germline, CDR1 MNHEY and CDR2 SMNVEV (reference sequence). V lost 2 bases, J lost 7 bases, and 9 bases stayed unmatched. The CDR3 length is 16 residues. The chain's CDR3 is CASSLLPSGGRGTQYF. For the CDR3, the DNA is TGTGCCAGCAGTTTACTTCCTAGCGGGGGGCGTGGGACCCAGTACTTC.

The chain couples TRBV28 to TRBJ2-7; the D gene is possibly TRBD1 (5 bases). Deletions cut 2 bases from V and 3 bases from J, with 11 bases between. This CDR3 is 14 amino acids long. Germline V gives CDR1 MDHEN, CDR2 SYDVKM. CDR3 DNA sequence: TGTGCCAGCAGTTTAGGTCAGGGTAGCTACGAGCAGTACTTC. This sequence encodes CASSLGQGSYEQYF.

V usage is TRBV28 and J usage is TRBJ1-1, with a possible D match to TRBD1 (5 bases). With 6 bases removed from V and 5 bases from J, the gap between germline ends came to 10 bases. CDR1 is MDHEN and CDR2 is SYDVKM in the germline V gene. This CDR3 has 12 amino acids. The CDR3 reads CASRGRGTEAFF. The CDR3 DNA is TGTGCCAGCAGGGGGCGTGGGACTGAAGCTTTCTTT.

This clone has a handful of counts. The chain couples TRBV19 to TRBJ1-6; the D gene is possibly TRBD1 (5 bases). V was shortened by 7 bases and J by 0 bases, with 10 bases between the two germline ends. CDR1 and CDR2 (germline): LNHDA, SQIVND (reference sequence). The CDR3 length is 15 residues. The CDR3 spells CASTRQGSYNSPLHF. CDR3 DNA sequence: TGTGCCAGTACTCGCCAGGGCTCCTATAATTCACCCCTCCACTTT.

V is TRBV10-2 and J is TRBJ2-5; 16 bases match TRBD2. This CDR3 contains 17 residues. Germline assignment: CDR1 WSHSY and CDR2 SAAADI. J gave up 5 bases and V 8 bases, and 11 bases lay outside the gene matches. The CDR3 protein is CASSRGTSGGAWETQYF. CDR3 nucleotide sequence: TGCGCCAGCTCACGAGGGACTAGCGGGGGGGCTTGGGAGACCCAGTACTTC.

The V call is TRBV10-3, the J call TRBJ1-5; D remains unclear. Deletions cut 3 bases from V and 4 bases from J, with 4 bases between. Germline V lookup: CDR1 ENHRY, CDR2 SYGVKD. The CDR3 is 12 amino acids. The CDR3 nucleotides read TGTGCCATCAGTGACCCAAATCAGCCCCAGCATTTT. Translation: CAISDPNQPQHF.

The chain has TRBV5-4 and TRBJ2-3; D is uncertain. V lost 0 bases and J 6 bases, leaving 2 bases between the germline ends. This CDR3 contains 11 residues. Per the germline V gene, CDR1 is SGHNT and CDR2 is YYREEE (reference sequence). CDR3 amino acids: CASSLADTQYF. The CDR3, as DNA: TGTGCCAGCAGCTTGGCCGATACGCAGTATTTT.

V usage is TRBV19 and J usage is TRBJ1-3; D possibly corresponds to TRBD1 (6 bases). This CDR3 comprises 16 residues. Trimming pared 6 bases from V and 2 bases from J, leaving 17 bases between. Per germline, CDR1 LNHDA and CDR2 SQIVND (reference sequence). As DNA, the CDR3 is TGTGCCAGTAGATCGGACAGTCGGGCCGCTGGAAACACCATATATTTT. Residues: CASRSDSRAAGNTIYF.

This chain links TRBV30 with TRBJ1-5; D unclear. CDR3 length: 13 amino acids. V lost 2 bases, J lost 2 bases, and 7 bases lay in between. CDR1 is GTSNPN and CDR2 is SVGIG in the germline V gene (reference sequence). In DNA, the CDR3 is TGTGCCTGGAGTCAAGAAGGCAATCAGCCCCAGCATTTT. It is translated as CAWSQEGNQPQHF.